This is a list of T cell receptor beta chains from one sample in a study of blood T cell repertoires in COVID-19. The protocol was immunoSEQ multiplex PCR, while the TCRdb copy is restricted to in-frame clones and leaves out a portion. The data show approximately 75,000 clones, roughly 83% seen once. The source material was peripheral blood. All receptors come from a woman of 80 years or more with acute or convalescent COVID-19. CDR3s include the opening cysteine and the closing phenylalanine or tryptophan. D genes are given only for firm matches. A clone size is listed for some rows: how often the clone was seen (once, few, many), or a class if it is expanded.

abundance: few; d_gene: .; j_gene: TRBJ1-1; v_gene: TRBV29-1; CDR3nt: TGCAGCGTCTTCCTTCTCTCGGGGTACACTGAAGCTTTCTTT; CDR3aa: CSVFLLSGYTEAFF
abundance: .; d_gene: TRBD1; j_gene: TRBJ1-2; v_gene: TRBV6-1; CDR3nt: TGTGCCAGCAGTGAAGGAAGGGACAGGTCTCCTTATGGCTACACCTTC; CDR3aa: CASSEGRDRSPYGYTF
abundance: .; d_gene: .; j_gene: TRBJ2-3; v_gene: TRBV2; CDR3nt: TGTGCCAGCAGGAGACTAGGAGGTGGCACAGATACGCAGTATTTT; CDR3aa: CASRRLGGGTDTQYF
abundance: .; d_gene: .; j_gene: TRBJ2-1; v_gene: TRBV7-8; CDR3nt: TGTGCCAGCAGCTTAGAGAGGGATAGAGCTGAGCAGTTCTTC; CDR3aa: CASSLERDRAEQFF
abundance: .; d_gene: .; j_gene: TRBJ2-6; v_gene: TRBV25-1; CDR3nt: TGTGCCAGCAGTGAACAGGGTGCTAGGGGGGCCAACGTCCTGACTTTC; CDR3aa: CASSEQGARGANVLTF
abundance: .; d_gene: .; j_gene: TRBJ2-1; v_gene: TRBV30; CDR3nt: TGTGCCTGGAGCCATCGGGTCGGGGGGCCCTCCTACAATGAGCAGTTCTTC; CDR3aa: CAWSHRVGGPSYNEQFF
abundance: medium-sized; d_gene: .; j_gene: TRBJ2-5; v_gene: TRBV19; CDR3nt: TGTGCCAGTAGTAGAGGAACTACGGAGACCCAGTACTTC; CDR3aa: CASSRGTTETQYF
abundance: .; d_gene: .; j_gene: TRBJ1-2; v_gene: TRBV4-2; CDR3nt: TGTGCCAGCAGCCAAGGCCCAGGCGCCGACGGCTACACCTTC; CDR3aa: CASSQGPGADGYTF
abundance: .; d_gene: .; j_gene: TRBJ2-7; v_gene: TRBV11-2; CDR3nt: TGTGCCAGCAGCTTCCAAGGCGGGACAGCAATTTACGAGCAGTACTTC; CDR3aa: CASSFQGGTAIYEQYF
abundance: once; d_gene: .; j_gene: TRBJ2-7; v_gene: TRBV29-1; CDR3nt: TGCAGCGTCGCAGGGTGGGTCGGCTCCTACGAGCAGTACTTC; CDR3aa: CSVAGWVGSYEQYF
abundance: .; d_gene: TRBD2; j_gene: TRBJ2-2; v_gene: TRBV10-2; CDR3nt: TGCGCCAGCAGCGGACTAGCGGGGGGAACCGGGGAGCTGTTTTTT; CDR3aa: CASSGLAGGTGELFF
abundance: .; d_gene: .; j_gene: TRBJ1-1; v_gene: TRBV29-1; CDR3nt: TGCAGCGTCGCATGGACAGTGAACACTGAAGCTTTCTTT; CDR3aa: CSVAWTVNTEAFF
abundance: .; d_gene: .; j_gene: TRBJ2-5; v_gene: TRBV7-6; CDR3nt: TGTGCCAGCAGCTTAGGGACGGCGGGGTGGCAAGAGACCCAGTACTTC; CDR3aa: CASSLGTAGWQETQYF
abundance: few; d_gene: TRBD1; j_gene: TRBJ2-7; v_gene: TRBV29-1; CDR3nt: TGCAGCGTTGAGGGGCCCGGGACAGGGAACCACGAGCAGTACTTC; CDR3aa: CSVEGPGTGNHEQYF
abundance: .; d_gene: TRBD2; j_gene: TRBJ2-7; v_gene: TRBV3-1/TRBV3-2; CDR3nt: TGTGCCAGCAGCCAGACTAGCGGGTCCCCCTACGAGCAGTACTTC; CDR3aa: CASSQTSGSPYEQYF
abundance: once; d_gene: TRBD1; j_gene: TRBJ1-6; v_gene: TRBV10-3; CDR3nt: TGTGCCATCAGTGAGTCGGACGGGAGGGGACAGAAAAATTCACCCCTCCACTTT; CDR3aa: CAISESDGRGQKNSPLHF
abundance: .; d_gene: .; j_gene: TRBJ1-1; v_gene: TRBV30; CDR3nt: TGTGCCTGGAGTAGACAGGCGGACACTGAAGCTTTCTTT; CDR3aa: CAWSRQADTEAFF
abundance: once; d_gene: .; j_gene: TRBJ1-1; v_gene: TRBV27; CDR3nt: TGTGCCAGCAGGACTTATAGGGGGATGTGGAACACTGAAGCTTTCTTT; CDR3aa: CASRTYRGMWNTEAFF
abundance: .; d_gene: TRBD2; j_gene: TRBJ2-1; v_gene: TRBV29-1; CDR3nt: TGCAGCGTTCAACTAGCGGGGGGGCCGTATAATGAGCAGTTCTTC; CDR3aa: CSVQLAGGPYNEQFF